A single sample gave rise to the 3 T cell receptor beta chains below, sequenced in a study of post-analysis software for immune sequencing data. The antigens these receptors bind are not known. Study-wide results and limits: Higher frequency in patients than in controls was seen for roughly five TRBV segments, with TRBV5-6, TRBV5-1 and TRBV20-1 among them.

Carried by the TCR beta cDNA libraries were unique molecular identifiers. In TCRdb, the PCR reads were re-called with MiXCR into one record per CDR3 protein. The table has hundreds of thousands of distinct CDR3 sequences, roughly 45% seen once. The sample consisted of blood. These TCRs come from a girl between 5 and 17 years old with multiple sclerosis.

The V and J genes are TRBV27 and TRBJ2-7; 8 nucleotides line up with TRBD1. With V trimmed by 0 bases and J by 3 bases, 1 base remained unmatched. This CDR3 contains 14 residues. Germline CDR1 reads MNHEY; CDR2 reads SMNVEV (reference sequence). CDR3 sequence: CASSLSQGDYEQYF. The CDR3 nucleotides are TGTGCCAGCAGTTTATCACAGGGGGACTACGAGCAGTACTTC.

Note on this clonotype: This may be a read error, as it is one base from a much larger clone. The conserved final phenylalanine or tryptophan is absent from the CDR3, which likely points to a read error. CDR3 in DNA: TGTGCCAGCAGCTTGGACGGGTTCTACGAGCAGTACTTA. This encodes CASSLDGFYEQYL. The J gene is TRBJ2-7, the V gene TRBV5-4; no firm D call. The V gene lost 0 bases and the J gene lost 3 bases, with 7 bases spanning the gap. Germline CDR1 is SGHNT and CDR2 is YYREEE (reference sequence). The CDR3 totals 13 residues.

The rearrangement joins TRBV12-3 or TRBV12-4 to TRBJ1-2; 9 nucleotides line up with TRBD1. The J segment lost 8 bases and the V segment lost 6 bases, leaving 7 bases of the junction unmatched. The length of the CDR3 is 13 residues. As DNA, the CDR3 is TGTGCCAGCAGCAGGACAGGGGAGGAGGGCTACACCTTC. Its translation is CASSRTGEEGYTF.